This T cell receptor beta chain comes out of a study of cytomegalovirus exposure and HLA in healthy donors. Study-wide results and caveats: One variant, a missense change in DCLRE1C, was linked in a later analysis to TCR beta V- and J-gene trimming. Later analysis indicated greater clonal expansion among HLA-associated TCR beta chains than among equally common other chains.

V was cut by 0 bases and J by 5 bases, with 8 bases left in between. There are 14 residues in the CDR3. Germline V lookup: CDR1 SGHRS, CDR2 YFSETQ. PCR amplification relied on 60 Vbeta primers (plus 13 Jbeta primers). Produced via immunoSEQ multiplex PCR; TCRdb's table is partial and in-frame only. The sample holds more than 35,000 clones, 68% seen once. Points on this clone: Its antigen is as yet unknown.

This clonotype was obtained from a man aged 35 to 55 in good health and CMV-seronegative. The V gene is TRBV5-1, the J gene TRBJ2-2; tentatively, D is TRBD1 (5 bases). What was sequenced was PBMCs. This chain's CDR3 is CASSLDTGTGELFF. DNA of the CDR3: TGCGCCAGCAGCTTGGACACAGGAACCGGGGAGCTGTTTTTT.